This T cell receptor beta chain was captured by sequencing in a study of cytomegalovirus exposure and HLA in healthy donors (dated by TCRdb to about 2017). For the wider study: An earlier analysis of roughly 500 of the donors reported 276 Gb of sequence data and 117 million unique TCR beta sequences obtained from about 179 million T cells. A separate validation cohort of roughly 130 different subjects was used in addition to the approximately 700-subject first cohort. The number of donors typed differed by locus, with 629-630 for A, B, C, DRB1 and DQB1, 522 for DQA1, 606 for DPA1, and some 440 for DPB1. Using immunosequencing, the study profiled T cell repertoires from about 610 subjects and related those repertoires to cytomegalovirus serostatus. All discovery cohort repertoires had been generated on a single sequencing platform. Donor age, sex, ethnicity and CMV serostatus were collected together with the repertoire data. Because of strong linkage in the cohort, roughly five DR-DQ haplotypes were treated as single units for association and clustering. Rather than drawing on any new phenotypic data, the later analysis identified candidate immune exposures from TCR beta sequences and the way those sequences occurred across donors. In an earlier analysis of 500 to 650 of the donors, high-throughput TCR beta sequencing was used to judge whether each TCR beta V gene segment behaved as functional or pseudogenic. The study combined high-throughput TCR immunosequencing, statistical association of individual TCRs with disease status, and machine learning to predict cytomegalovirus infection status. HLA typing included class I and class II loci at four-digit resolution. A later genetic analysis took genome-wide SNP genotypes for about three fifths of the roughly 670 donors and used that subset as a discovery cohort. About 320 gigabases of sequencing data and approximately 84 million unique TCR sequences were included in an early release covering about 700 HLA-typed donors. Of the approximately 400 genotyped donors, 65% to 90% fell in the genetic ancestry cluster associated with self-reported Caucasian donors. On average, about 240,000 unique TCR beta nucleotide sequences were sequenced per donor among some 420 genotyped donors of the cohort, with 15% to 20% of those sequences being non-productive. The study aimed to test whether signatures of past pathogen exposure could be identified by cataloging public T cell receptors. A later analysis re-examined previously published TCR beta repertoires from more than 650 donors and added high-resolution HLA genotyping to investigate patterns of TCR occurrence.

Library method: the immunoSEQ multiplex PCR assay. The multiplex PCR relied on a mix of 60 forward primers for TCR Vbeta segments and 13 reverse primers for TCR Jbeta segments. A multiplex PCR assay on genomic DNA amplified the CDR3 region of rearranged TCR beta genes. Amplified TCR beta libraries were sequenced as 87-base-pair reads on the Illumina HiSeq System. As for how the authors treated the data: A later analysis tallied tens of millions of unique TCR beta chains across the 666 repertoires, and around 12 million of those chains were shared by two or more donors. To remove PCR and sequencing errors, raw reads were error-corrected and collapsed into unique sequences using a nearest-neighbor algorithm that merged closely related sequences. CDR3 sequences were aligned to IMGT reference sequences to assign V, D and J gene segments. For a sequence to be retained, a match of at least six nucleotides to both a V gene segment and a J gene segment was required. A rearrangement counted as productive if the CDR3 had no stop codons and remained in frame with V and J, and every other rearrangement counted as non-productive. CDR3 was defined according to IMGT convention as the region running from the second conserved V-encoded cysteine to the conserved J-encoded phenylalanine. The earlier analysis of some 540 of the donors excluded any sequence lacking an unambiguous match to a single V gene segment. In an earlier analysis of 587 of the donors, V segments were called functional above 56.7% productive rearrangements and were called segregating when the between-donor standard deviation exceeded 5%. To diagnose cytomegalovirus status from the catalog of TCR beta chain sequences, a statistical classification framework was built. A later analysis assigned V and J genes by comparing TCR nucleotide sequences with IMGT/GENE-DB human TR gene sequences. A later analysis assigned CDR3 sequences and most-parsimonious VDJ recombination scenarios with the TCRdist pipeline. In a later analysis, each TCR beta chain was defined by its CDR3 amino acid sequence together with its V-gene family, and reads without a unique V-gene family were excluded. As a way to deal with suspected cross-contamination and a sequencing artifact, a later analysis dropped approximately 570 nucleotide sequences that were highly shared and had low generation probability. For each public chain, a later analysis derived a clonal expansion index from normalized ranks of inferred template counts within each repertoire. In a later analysis, generation probabilities were computed with a VDJ recombination model fitted to out-of-frame rearrangements, and the resulting probabilities were checked against IGoR. A later analysis scored TCR-TCR, TCR-HLA and TCR-CMV co-occurrence with hypergeometric tests, applying a repertoire-size bias correction to TCR pairs. To estimate false discovery rates, a later analysis permuted the HLA or CMV assignments 20 times. In a later analysis, co-occurring TCRs were grouped with DBSCAN, and TCRdist sequence similarity was added when clustering was performed within HLA-allele-positive subsets. Repertoires with fewer than 30,000 or more than 120,000 public chains were left out of co-occurrence clustering, as were five repertoires with anomalous nucleotide sharing. Sourced from immuneACCESS, this table was stored by TCRdb with only in-frame sequences that have V and J called. A share of the clones is absent; for the studies checked, an unresolved V gene accounts for under half, and the remainder has no known explanation. From that table come the V and J calls and clone size; the DNA was used to work out D and trimming. The sample's clone listing holds about 54,000 clones. The ten largest make up about 6.7% of the sample.

Overall results and qualifications from the work: In a later analysis, HLA-associated TCR beta chains were found to be more clonally expanded and to have lower generation probabilities than equally common non-associated chains. Assigning TCR associations to individual alleles was difficult when HLA alleles, especially DR and DQ, strongly co-occurred. The classifier was reported to diagnose cytomegalovirus status with high specificity and sensitivity in both the original and validation cohorts. This cohort had only TCR beta chains sequenced, and the lack of alpha or paired-chain data limited which features could be detected. Immune exposure information for the cohort was limited to CMV serostatus. According to a later analysis, most CMV-associated TCR beta chains appeared to be HLA-restricted, and the HLA associations seemed to be driven largely by CMV exposure. Because HLA typing was missing for some donors at each locus, association tests included only the typed subset. A later analysis found that TCR association rates varied across HLA loci, with DRB1 alleles showing the most associated TCRs and HLA-C alleles the fewest. In an earlier analysis of more than 500 of the donors, most TCR beta V segments appeared in productive rearrangements about 90% or about 30% of the time, broadly matching IMGT annotations. The study gave a list of 150 to 200 TCR beta chains associated with cytomegalovirus. In a later analysis, more than 15,000 TCR beta sequences were associated with specific HLA alleles at a false discovery rate of 0.05. A further reported finding was that TCR beta sequences accurately predicted the HLA-A and HLA-B alleles for most subjects in the first cohort. Roughly uniform sequencing depth across donors was assumed in presence/absence analyses, although this assumption may not hold. According to a later genetic analysis, donors in an Asian-associated ancestry cluster had fewer N-insertions in productive TCRs than the approximately 700-donor mean. A cluster of highly shared sequence variants was judged likely to be a technical artifact of the sequencing pipeline. Because the 87-base-pair reads could not distinguish some IMGT-functional V segments, including TRBV6-2 and TRBV6-3, those segments were excluded. Because counts were too low, around 17 rarely observed V segments, including chromosome 9 orphons, were left out of the earlier analysis of some 640 of the donors. Three of the identified cytomegalovirus-associated TCR beta chains were confirmed in vitro to be specific for cytomegalovirus antigens. The authors suggested that the approach could potentially be extended to other disease states and immunological phenotypes. While some public TCRs were present in many individuals, most TCR sequences turned up only very rarely across donors. Correlated functional status among segregating V segments might be attributable to linkage disequilibrium, but an unknown experimental factor could not be ruled out. A later genetic analysis associated a missense DCLRE1C variant with V-gene and J-gene trimming of TCR beta chains, and an independent cohort replicated the association. A later analysis reported that several top co-occurrence clusters appeared linked to parvovirus B19, influenza, CMV and Epstein-Barr virus.

Concerning this clone: Its binding antigen is unknown.

The cohort consisted of hundreds of healthy bone marrow donors. At the time of sampling, every cohort member was nominally healthy, though immune exposures that went unrecorded were likely present. The donor tested CMV seronegative and was one of the 352 seronegative cohort members. A peripheral blood sample was collected from each donor, and TCR beta sequencing was performed on peripheral blood mononuclear cells. The Qiagen DNeasy Blood Extraction Kit was used to extract genomic DNA from the blood cell samples. The CDR3 measures 16 amino acids from cysteine to phenylalanine. Kept here is only the CDR3 DNA, which spans 48 bases and is read in frame from base 1. The germline V gene encodes CDR1 SGHRS and CDR2 YFSETQ. Between the V and J ends, shortened by 4 bases and 0 bases respectively, the junction contains 17 bases.

The specimen sequenced was PBMCs. The chain uses TRBV5-1 and TRBJ2-7, and TRBD1 may be the D gene, going by 6 matching bases. This TCR was sampled from a woman in her thirties or forties in good health and CMV-seronegative. The nucleotide sequence reads as follows: TGCGCCAGCAGCATTGGTTCCGGGGACAACTCCTACGAGCAGTACTTC. Its translation is CASSIGSGDNSYEQYF. Extended through the reference TRBV5-1 and TRBJ2-7 proteins, this CDR3 yields the full variable domain: KAGVTQTPRYLIKTRGQQVTLSCSPISGHRSVSWYQQTPGQGLQFLFEYFSETQRNKGNFPGRFSGRQFSNSRSEMNVSTLELGDSALYLCASSIGSGDNSYEQYFGPGTRLTVT.